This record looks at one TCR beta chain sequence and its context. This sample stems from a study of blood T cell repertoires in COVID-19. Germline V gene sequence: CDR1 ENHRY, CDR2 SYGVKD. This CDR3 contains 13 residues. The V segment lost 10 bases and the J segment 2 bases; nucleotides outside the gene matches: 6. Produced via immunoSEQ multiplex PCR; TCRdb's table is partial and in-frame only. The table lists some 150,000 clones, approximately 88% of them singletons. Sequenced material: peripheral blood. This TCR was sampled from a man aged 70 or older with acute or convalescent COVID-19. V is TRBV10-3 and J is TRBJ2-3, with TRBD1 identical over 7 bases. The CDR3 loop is CANRDSDTDTQYF. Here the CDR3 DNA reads TGTGCCAACCGGGACAGCGACACAGATACGCAGTATTTT.